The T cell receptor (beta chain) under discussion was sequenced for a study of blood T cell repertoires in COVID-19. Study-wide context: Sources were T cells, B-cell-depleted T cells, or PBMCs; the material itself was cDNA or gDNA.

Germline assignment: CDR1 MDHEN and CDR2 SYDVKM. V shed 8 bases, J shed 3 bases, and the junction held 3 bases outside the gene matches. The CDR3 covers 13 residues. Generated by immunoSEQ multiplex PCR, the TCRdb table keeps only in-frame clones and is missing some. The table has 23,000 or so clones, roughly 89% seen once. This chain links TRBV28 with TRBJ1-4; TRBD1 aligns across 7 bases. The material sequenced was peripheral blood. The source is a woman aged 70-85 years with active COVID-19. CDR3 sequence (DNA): TGTGCCAGCGGAGGGGGCCCTAATGAAAAACTGTTTTTT. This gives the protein CASGGGPNEKLFF.